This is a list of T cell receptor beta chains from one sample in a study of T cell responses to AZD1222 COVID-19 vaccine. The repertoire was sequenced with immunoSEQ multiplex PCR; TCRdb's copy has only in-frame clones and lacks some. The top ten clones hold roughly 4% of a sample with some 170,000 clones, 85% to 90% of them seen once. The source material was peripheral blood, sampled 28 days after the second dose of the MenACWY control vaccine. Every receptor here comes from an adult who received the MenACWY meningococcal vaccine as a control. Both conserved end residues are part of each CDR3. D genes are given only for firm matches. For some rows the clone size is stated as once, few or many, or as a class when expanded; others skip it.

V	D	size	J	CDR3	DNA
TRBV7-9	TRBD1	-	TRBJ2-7	CASSQGQSSYEQYF	TGTGCCAGCAGCCAGGGACAGAGCTCCTACGAGCAGTACTTC
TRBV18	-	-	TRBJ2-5	CASSPSPRGTETQYF	TGTGCCAGCTCACCCTCACCGAGGGGAACGGAGACCCAGTACTTC
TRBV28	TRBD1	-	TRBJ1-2	CASSPPALTGARYGYTF	TGTGCCAGCAGTCCGCCGGCCTTGACAGGGGCTCGCTATGGCTACACCTTC
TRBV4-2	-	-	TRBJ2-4	CASSQASGVATKNIQYF	TGTGCCAGCAGCCAAGCTTCAGGAGTTGCGACCAAAAACATTCAGTACTTC
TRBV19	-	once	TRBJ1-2	CASSMKVVPGGYGYTF	TGTGCCAGTAGTATGAAAGTTGTGCCGGGCGGGTATGGCTACACCTTC
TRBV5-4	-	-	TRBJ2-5	CASSPSRVLYGQETQYF	TGTGCCAGCAGCCCTAGCAGGGTACTTTATGGACAAGAGACCCAGTACTTC
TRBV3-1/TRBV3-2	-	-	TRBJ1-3	CASSPLASHGGNTIYF	TGTGCCAGCAGCCCCCTTGCTAGTCACGGTGGAAACACCATATATTTT
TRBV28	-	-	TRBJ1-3	CASSLALGGNTIYF	TGTGCCAGCAGTTTAGCTCTTGGAGGGAACACCATATATTTT
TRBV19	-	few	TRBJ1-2	CASSIGGRYGYTF	TGTGCCAGTAGTATAGGCGGCCGCTATGGCTACACCTTC
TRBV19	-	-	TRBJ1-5	CASSIEGNQPQHF	TGTGCCAGTAGTATAGAAGGGAATCAGCCCCAGCATTTT
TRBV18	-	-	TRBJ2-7	CASSPSGDDEQYF	TGTGCCAGCTCACCTTCAGGGGATGACGAGCAGTACTTC
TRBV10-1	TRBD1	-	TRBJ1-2	CASSADRYYGYTF	TGCGCCAGCAGTGCGGACAGGTACTATGGCTACACCTTC
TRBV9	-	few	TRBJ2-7	CASSATLGGWKHSYEQYF	TGTGCCAGCAGCGCCACCCTCGGGGGTTGGAAACACTCCTACGAGCAGTACTTC
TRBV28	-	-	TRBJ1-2	CASTPYSGSYGYTF	TGTGCCAGCACCCCTTATTCAGGGAGCTATGGCTACACCTTC
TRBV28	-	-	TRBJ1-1	CASSLTLGGGTEAFF	TGTGCCAGCAGTCTCACCCTGGGGGGGGGCACTGAAGCTTTCTTT
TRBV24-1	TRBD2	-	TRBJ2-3	CATSVGREVTDTQYF	TGTGCCACCAGTGTGGGGCGGGAGGTGACAGATACGCAGTATTTT
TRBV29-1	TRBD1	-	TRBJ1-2	CSGASGGGGYTF	TGCAGCGGAGCTTCAGGGGGGGGTGGCTACACCTTC
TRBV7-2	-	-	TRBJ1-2	CASSLAPANYGYTF	TGTGCCAGCAGCTTAGCCCCAGCTAACTATGGCTACACCTTC
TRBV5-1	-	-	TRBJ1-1	CASSLTRQFTEAFF	TGCGCCAGCAGCTTGACCCGACAGTTCACTGAAGCTTTCTTT
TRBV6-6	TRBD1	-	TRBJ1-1	CASRPTGQANTEAFF	TGTGCCAGCAGGCCCACAGGACAGGCGAACACTGAAGCTTTCTTT
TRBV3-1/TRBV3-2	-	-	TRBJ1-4	CASSLPGATNEKLFF	TGTGCCAGCAGCCTTCCAGGGGCAACTAATGAAAAACTGTTTTTT
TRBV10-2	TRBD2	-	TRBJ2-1	CASSESTSGAGELGEQFF	TGCGCCAGCAGTGAGTCGACGTCCGGAGCGGGAGAATTGGGCGAGCAGTTCTTC
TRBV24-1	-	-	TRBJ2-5	CATSELMGERETQYF	TGTGCCACCAGTGAGTTAATGGGGGAAAGAGAGACCCAGTACTTC
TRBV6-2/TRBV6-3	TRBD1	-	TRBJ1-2	CASSYAQGGGYTF	TGTGCCAGCAGTTACGCACAGGGGGGTGGCTACACCTTC
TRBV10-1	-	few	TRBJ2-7	CASSESGGDSYEQYF	TGCGCCAGCAGTGAGTCCGGAGGGGACAGTTACGAGCAGTACTTC
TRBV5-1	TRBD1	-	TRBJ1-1	CASSGGTENTEAFF	TGCGCCAGCAGCGGCGGGACAGAGAACACTGAAGCTTTCTTT
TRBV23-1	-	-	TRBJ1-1	CASRPIRQGEAFF	TGCGCCAGCCGCCCCATCAGGCAGGGTGAAGCTTTCTTT
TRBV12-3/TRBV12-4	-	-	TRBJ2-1	CASLGDLPNEQFF	TGTGCCAGCCTGGGAGACCTACCCAATGAGCAGTTCTTC
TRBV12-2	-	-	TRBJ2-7	CASRVKLGF	TGTGCAAGTCGCGTAAAGTTGGGGTTC
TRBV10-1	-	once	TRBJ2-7	CASAAPGKISYEQYF	TGCGCCAGCGCCGCCCCCGGGAAGATATCCTACGAGCAGTACTTC
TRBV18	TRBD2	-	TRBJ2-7	CASSPTTSGRNYEQYF	TGTGCCAGCTCACCAACGACTAGCGGGAGAAACTACGAGCAGTACTTC
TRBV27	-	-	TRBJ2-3	CASSQFSGQYF	TGTGCCAGCAGTCAATTTTCGGGGCAGTATTTT
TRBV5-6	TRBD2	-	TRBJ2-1	CASSNRKPLLAGDEQFF	TGTGCCAGCAGCAATCGCAAGCCCCTTCTAGCGGGAGATGAGCAGTTCTTC
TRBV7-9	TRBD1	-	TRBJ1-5	CASRTGEDQPQHF	TGTGCCAGTCGGACAGGGGAGGATCAGCCCCAGCATTTT
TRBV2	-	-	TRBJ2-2	CASRFDTGELFF	TGTGCCAGCAGATTTGACACCGGGGAGCTGTTTTTT
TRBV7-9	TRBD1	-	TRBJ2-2	CASVGDRGPLNTGELFF	TGTGCCAGCGTGGGGGACAGGGGCCCCCTAAACACCGGGGAGCTGTTTTTT
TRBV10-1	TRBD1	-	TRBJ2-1	CATRDREFF	TGCGCCACCCGGGACAGGGAGTTCTTC
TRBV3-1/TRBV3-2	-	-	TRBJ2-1	CASSQVGSVNRRDEQFF	TGTGCCAGCAGCCAAGTAGGGTCGGTAAATCGGCGGGATGAGCAGTTCTTC
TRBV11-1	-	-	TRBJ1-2	CASSLGAADYGYTF	TGTGCCAGCAGCTTAGGGGCTGCCGACTATGGCTACACCTTC
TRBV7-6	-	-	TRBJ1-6	CASSLGGRDSPLHF	TGTGCCAGCAGCTTAGGGGGACGAGATTCACCCCTCCACTTT
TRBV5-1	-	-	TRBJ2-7	CASSLSDGVSLYEQYF	TGCGCCAGCAGCTTGTCTGACGGGGTGTCCCTCTACGAGCAGTACTTC
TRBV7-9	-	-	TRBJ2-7	CASSRGTVNEQYF	TGTGCCAGCAGTAGGGGGACTGTTAACGAGCAGTACTTC
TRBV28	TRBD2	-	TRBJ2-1	CASSPRLAGEQFF	TGTGCCAGCAGTCCCCGATTAGCGGGAGAGCAGTTCTTC
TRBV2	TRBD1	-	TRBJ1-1	CASSGQGTEAFF	TGTGCCAGCAGTGGACAGGGCACTGAAGCTTTCTTT
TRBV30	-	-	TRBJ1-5	CAWSRGGDGQPQHF	TGTGCCTGGAGTAGAGGAGGGGATGGTCAGCCCCAGCATTTT
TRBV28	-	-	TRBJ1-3	CASSKGGEIYSGNTIYF	TGTGCCAGCAGTAAAGGGGGGGAGATATACTCTGGAAACACCATATATTTT
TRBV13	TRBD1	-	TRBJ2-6	CASRFERSPGQSFSGANVLTF	TGTGCCAGCAGATTCGAGCGGTCCCCGGGACAGAGCTTTTCTGGGGCCAACGTCCTGACTTTC
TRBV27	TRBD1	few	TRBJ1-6	CASTQGYNSPLHF	TGTGCCAGCACACAGGGGTATAATTCACCCCTCCACTTT
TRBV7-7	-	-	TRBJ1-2	CASSLDRVLWDGYTF	TGTGCCAGCAGCTTAGACAGGGTTCTGTGGGATGGCTACACCTTC
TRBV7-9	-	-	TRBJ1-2	CASSLDKGPTGGYTF	TGTGCCAGCAGCTTAGACAAGGGCCCGACGGGTGGCTACACCTTC
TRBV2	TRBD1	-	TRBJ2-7	CASRDRVSSYEQYF	TGTGCCAGCAGGGACAGGGTGAGCTCCTACGAGCAGTACTTC
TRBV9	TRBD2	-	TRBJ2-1	CASSTYRTSTRFF	TGTGCCAGCAGCACTTACAGGACTAGTACGCGGTTCTTC
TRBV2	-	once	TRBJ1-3	CASIGMGNTIYF	TGTGCCAGCATTGGGATGGGGAACACCATATATTTT